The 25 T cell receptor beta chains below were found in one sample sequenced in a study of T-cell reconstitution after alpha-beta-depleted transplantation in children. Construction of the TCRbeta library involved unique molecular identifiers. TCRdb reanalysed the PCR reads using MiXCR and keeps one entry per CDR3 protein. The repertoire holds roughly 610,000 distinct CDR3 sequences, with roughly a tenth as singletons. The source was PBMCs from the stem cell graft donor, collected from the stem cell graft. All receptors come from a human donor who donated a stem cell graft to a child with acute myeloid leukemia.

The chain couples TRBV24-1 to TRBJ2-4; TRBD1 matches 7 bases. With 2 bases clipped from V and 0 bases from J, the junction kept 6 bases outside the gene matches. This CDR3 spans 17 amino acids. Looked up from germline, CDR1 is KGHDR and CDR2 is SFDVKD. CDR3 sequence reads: CATSDSSTGRAKNIQYF. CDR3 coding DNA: TGTGCCACCAGTGATTCCTCGACAGGGCGAGCCAAAAACATTCAGTACTTC.

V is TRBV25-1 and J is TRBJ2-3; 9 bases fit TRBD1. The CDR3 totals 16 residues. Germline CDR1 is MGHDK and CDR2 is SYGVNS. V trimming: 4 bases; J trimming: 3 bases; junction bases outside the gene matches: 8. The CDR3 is CASSGFPGQGTDTQYF. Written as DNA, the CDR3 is TGTGCCAGCAGTGGCTTCCCGGGACAGGGTACAGATACGCAGTATTTT.

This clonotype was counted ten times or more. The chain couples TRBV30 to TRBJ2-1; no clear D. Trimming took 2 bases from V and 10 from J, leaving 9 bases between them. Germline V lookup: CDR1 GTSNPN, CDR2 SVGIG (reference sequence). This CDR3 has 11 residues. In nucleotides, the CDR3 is TGTGCCTGGAGTATCTCGCGGGAGCAGTTCTTC. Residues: CAWSISREQFF. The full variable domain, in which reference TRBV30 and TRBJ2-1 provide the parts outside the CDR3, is SQTIHQWPATLVQPVGSPLSLECTVEGTSNPNLYWYRQAAGRGLQLLFYSVGIGQISSEVPQNLSASRPQDRQFILSSKKLLLSDSGFYLCAWSISREQFFGPGTRLTVL.

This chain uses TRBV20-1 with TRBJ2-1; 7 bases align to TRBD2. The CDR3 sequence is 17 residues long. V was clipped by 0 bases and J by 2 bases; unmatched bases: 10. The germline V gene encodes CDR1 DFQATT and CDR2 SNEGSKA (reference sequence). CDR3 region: CSAREGGRAGAYNEQFF. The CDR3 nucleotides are TGCAGTGCTAGAGAGGGAGGACGCGCGGGAGCCTACAATGAGCAGTTCTTC.

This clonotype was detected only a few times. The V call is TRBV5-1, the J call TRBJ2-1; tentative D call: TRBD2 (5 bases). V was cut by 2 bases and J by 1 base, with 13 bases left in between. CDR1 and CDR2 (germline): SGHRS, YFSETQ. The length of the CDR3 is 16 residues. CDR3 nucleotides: TGCGCCAGCAGCTTTGATGAGGGATCTTCCTACAATGAGCAGTTCTTC. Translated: CASSFDEGSSYNEQFF. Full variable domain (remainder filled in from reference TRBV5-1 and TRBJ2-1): KAGVTQTPRYLIKTRGQQVTLSCSPISGHRSVSWYQQTPGQGLQFLFEYFSETQRNKGNFPGRFSGRQFSNSRSEMNVSTLELGDSALYLCASSFDEGSSYNEQFFGPGTRLTVL.

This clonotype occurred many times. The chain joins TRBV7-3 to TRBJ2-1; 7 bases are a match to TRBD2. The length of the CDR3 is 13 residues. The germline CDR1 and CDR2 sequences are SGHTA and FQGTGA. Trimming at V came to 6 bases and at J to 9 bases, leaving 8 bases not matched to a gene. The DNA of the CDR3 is TGTGCCAGCAGTTTGGCGGGAGTGGGTGAGCAGTTCTTC. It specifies CASSLAGVGEQFF. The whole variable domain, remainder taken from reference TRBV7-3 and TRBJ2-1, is GAGVSQTPSNKVTEKGKYVELRCDPISGHTALYWYRQSLGQGPEFLIYFQGTGAADDSGLPNDRFFAVRPEGSVSTLKIQRTERGDSAVYLCASSLAGVGEQFFGPGTRLTVL.

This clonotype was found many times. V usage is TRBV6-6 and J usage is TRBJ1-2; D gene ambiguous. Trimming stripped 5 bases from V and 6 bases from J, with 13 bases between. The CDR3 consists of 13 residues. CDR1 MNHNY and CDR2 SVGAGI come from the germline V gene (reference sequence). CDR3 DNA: TGTGCCAGCAGTCCAATTTTCAACGATGGCTACACCTTC. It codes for CASSPIFNDGYTF.

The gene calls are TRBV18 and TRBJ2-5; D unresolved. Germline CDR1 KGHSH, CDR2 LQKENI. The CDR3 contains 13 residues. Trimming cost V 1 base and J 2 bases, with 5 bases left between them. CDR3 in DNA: TGTGCCAGCTCACCACGGATGCAAGAGACCCAGTACTTC. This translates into CASSPRMQETQYF.

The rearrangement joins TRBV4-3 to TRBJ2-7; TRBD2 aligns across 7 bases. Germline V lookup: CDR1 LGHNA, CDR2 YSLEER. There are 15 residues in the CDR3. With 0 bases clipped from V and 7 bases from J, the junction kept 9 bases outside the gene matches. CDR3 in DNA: TGCGCCAGCAGCCAAGATGGGGGGGGAATGGGGGAGCAGTACTTC. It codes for CASSQDGGGMGEQYF.

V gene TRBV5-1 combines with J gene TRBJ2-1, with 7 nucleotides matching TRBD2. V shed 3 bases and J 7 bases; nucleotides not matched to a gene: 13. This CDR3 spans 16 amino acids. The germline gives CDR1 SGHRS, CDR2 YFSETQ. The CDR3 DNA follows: TGCGCCAGCAGCTGGGCCCCCAGCGGGGAGGGGAATGAGCAGTTCTTC. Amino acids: CASSWAPSGEGNEQFF.

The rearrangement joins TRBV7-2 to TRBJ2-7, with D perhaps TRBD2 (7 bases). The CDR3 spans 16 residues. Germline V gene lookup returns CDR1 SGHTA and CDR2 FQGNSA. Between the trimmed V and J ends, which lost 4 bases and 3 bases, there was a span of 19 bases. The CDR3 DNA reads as TGTGCCAGCAGCTCGGGGGCTAGCGGCTCTTACTACGAGCAGTACTTC. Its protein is CASSSGASGSYYEQYF.

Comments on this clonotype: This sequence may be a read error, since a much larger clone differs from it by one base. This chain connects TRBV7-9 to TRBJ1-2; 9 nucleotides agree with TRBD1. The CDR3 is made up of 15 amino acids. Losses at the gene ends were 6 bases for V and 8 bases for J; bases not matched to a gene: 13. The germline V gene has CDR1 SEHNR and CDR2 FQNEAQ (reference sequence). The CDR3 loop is CASSSNRGQGNGYTF. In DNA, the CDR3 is TGTGCCAGCAGTTCTAATCGGGGACAGGGTAACGGCTACACCTTC.

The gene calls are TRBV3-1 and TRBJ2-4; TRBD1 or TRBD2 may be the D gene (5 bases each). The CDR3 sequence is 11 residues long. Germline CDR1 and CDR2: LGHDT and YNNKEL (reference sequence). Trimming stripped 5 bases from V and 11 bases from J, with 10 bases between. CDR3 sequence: CASSFGAFQYF. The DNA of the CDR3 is TGTGCCAGCAGCTTCGGGGCCTTTCAGTACTTC.

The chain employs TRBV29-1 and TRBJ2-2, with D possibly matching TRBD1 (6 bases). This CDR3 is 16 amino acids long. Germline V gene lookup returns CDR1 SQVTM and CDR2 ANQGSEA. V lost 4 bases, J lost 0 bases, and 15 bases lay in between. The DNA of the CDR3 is TGCAGCGTTGGTCCCGACAGGAGCGCGAACACCGGGGAGCTGTTTTTT. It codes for CSVGPDRSANTGELFF.

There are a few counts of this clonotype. The CDR3 here is CSALRVVGYGYTF. CDR3 in DNA: TGCAGTGCCCTACGGGTTGTGGGCTATGGCTACACCTTC. V gene TRBV20-1 combines with J gene TRBJ1-2; no clear D gene. V was pared by 6 bases and J by 4 bases, with 15 bases between. The CDR3 extends over 13 amino acids. Germline lookup yields CDR1 DFQATT and CDR2 SNEGSKA (reference sequence).

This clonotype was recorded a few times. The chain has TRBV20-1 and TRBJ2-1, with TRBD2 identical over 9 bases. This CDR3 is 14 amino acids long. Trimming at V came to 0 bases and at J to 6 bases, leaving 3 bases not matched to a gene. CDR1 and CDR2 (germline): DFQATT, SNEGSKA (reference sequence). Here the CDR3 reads CSARDLTSGNEQFF. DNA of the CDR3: TGCAGTGCTAGAGATCTGACTAGCGGCAATGAGCAGTTCTTC.

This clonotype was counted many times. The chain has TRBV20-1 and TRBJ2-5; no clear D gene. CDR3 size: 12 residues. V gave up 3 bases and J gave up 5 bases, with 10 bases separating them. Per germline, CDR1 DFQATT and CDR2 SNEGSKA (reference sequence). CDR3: CSASGAQETQYF. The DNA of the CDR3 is TGCAGTGCTAGTGGCGCCCAGGAGACCCAGTACTTC.

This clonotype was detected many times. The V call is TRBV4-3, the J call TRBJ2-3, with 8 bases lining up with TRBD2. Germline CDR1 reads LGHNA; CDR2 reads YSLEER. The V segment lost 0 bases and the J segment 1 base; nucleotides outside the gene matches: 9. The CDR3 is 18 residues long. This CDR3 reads CASSQDFRAGDGTDTQYF. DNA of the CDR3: TGCGCCAGCAGCCAAGATTTTCGAGCGGGAGACGGCACAGATACGCAGTATTTT.

The CDR3 spells CATSRDLASGIGVAEQFF. In DNA, the CDR3 is TGTGCCACCAGCAGAGATTTGGCTAGCGGGATAGGGGTGGCTGAGCAGTTCTTC. The chain employs TRBV15 and TRBJ2-1, with 9 bases fitting TRBD2. Germline V lookup: CDR1 LNHNV, CDR2 YYDKDF (reference sequence). V dropped 0 bases and J dropped 9; count of bases not matched to a gene: 15. The CDR3 runs 18 residues.

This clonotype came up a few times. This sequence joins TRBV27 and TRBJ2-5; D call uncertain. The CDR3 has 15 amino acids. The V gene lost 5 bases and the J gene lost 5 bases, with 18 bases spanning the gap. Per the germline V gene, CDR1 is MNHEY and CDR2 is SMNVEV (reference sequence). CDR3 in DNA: TGTGCCAGCAGTCCAATCGGTACCTCTGGTGAGACCCAGTACTTC. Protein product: CASSPIGTSGETQYF.

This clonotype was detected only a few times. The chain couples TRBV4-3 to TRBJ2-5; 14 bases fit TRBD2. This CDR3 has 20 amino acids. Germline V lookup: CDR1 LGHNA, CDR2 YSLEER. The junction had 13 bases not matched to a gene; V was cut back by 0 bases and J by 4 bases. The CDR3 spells CASSQDARTSGRYTPETQYF. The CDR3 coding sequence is TGCGCCAGCAGCCAAGATGCTCGGACTAGCGGGAGGTATACGCCAGAGACCCAGTACTTC.

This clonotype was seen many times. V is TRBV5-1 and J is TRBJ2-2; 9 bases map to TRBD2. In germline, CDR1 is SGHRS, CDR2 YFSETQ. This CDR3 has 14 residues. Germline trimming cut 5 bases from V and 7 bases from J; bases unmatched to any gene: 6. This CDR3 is CASRIAGAGGELFF. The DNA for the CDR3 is TGCGCCAGCAGGATAGCGGGAGCCGGCGGGGAGCTGTTTTTT.

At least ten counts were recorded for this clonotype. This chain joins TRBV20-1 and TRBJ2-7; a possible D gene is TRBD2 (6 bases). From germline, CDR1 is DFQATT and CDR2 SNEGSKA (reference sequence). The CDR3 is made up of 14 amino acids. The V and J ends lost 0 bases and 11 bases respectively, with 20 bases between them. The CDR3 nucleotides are TGCAGTGCTAGAGATCCCCGAGGACGGACGGGGGAGTACTTC. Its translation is CSARDPRGRTGEYF.

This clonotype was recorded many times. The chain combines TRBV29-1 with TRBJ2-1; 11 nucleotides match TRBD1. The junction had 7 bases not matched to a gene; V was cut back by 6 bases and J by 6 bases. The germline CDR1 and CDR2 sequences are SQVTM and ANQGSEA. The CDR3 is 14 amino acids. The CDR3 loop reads CSVGGGTGGNEQFF. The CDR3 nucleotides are TGCAGCGTCGGGGGGGGGACAGGGGGCAATGAGCAGTTCTTC.

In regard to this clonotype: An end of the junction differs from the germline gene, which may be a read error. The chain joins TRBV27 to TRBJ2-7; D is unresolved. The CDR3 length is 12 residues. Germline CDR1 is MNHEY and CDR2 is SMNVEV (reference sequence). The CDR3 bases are TGTGCCAGCAGTTCCAACAGCTACCAGCAGTACTTC. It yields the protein CASSSNSYQQYF.